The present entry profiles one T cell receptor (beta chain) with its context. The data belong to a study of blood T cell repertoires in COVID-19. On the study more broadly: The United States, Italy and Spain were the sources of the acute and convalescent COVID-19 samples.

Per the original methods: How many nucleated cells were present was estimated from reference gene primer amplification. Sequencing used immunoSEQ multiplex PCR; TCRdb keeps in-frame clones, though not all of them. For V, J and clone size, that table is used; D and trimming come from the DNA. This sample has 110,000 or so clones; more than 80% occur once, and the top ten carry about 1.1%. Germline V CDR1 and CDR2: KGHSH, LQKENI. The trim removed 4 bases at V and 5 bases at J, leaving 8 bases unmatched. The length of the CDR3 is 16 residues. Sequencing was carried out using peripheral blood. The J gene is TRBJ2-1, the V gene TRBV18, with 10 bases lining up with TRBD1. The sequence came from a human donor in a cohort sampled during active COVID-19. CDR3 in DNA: TGTGCCAGCTCACAGTTGGGGACAGGGGCTCACAATGAGCAGTTCTTC. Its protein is CASSQLGTGAHNEQFF.